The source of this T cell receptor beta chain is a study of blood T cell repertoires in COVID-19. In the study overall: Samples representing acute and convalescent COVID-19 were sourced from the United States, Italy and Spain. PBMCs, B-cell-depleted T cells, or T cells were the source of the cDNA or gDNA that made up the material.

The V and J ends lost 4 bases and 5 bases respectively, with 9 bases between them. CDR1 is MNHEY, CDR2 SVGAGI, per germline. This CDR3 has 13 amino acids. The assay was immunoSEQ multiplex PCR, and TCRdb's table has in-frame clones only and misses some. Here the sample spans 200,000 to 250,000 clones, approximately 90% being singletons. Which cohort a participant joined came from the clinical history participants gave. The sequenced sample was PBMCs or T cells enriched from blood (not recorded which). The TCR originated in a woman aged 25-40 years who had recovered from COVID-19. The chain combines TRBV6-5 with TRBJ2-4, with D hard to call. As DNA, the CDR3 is TGTGCCAGCAGTTTGTCCCGGGAAAACATTCAGTACTTC. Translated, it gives CASSLSRENIQYF.